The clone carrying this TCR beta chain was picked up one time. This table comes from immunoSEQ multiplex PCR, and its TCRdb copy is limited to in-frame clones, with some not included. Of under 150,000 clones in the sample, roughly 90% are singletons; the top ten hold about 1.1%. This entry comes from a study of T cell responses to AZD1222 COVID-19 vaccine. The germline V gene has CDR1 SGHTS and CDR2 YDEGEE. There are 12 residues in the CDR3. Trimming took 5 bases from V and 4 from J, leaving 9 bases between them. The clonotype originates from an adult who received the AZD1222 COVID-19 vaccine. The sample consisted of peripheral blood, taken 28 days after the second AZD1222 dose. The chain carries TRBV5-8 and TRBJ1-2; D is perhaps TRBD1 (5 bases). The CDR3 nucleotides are TGTGCCAGCAGTCGGGACGGCTATGGCTACACCTTC. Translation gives CASSRDGYGYTF.